Following are 28 T cell receptor beta chains from one sample sequenced in a study of blood T cell repertoires in COVID-19. This table comes from immunoSEQ multiplex PCR, and its TCRdb copy is limited to in-frame clones, with some not included. The sample holds approximately 150,000 clones, around 82% seen once. Sequenced sample: peripheral blood. These receptors all come from a man between 60 and 75 years old with active or convalescent COVID-19.

The CDR3 spells CASSVSGRVIYGYTF. CDR3 coding DNA: TGTGCCAGCAGCGTCTCGGGCAGGGTTATCTATGGCTACACCTTC. V usage is TRBV5-5 and J usage is TRBJ1-2; maybe TRBD1 (5 bases). Germline assignment: CDR1 SGHKS and CDR2 YYEKEE (reference sequence). Trimming took off 4 bases at V and 4 bases at J, with 17 bases between the two ends. There are 15 residues in the CDR3.

V is TRBV7-3 and J is TRBJ2-7; 9 bases are shared with TRBD1. Looked up from germline, CDR1 is SGHTA and CDR2 is FQGTGA. The length of the CDR3 is 15 residues. Trimming took 5 bases from V and 3 from J; bases not matched to a gene: 8. CDR3 protein: CASSVGRTGDYEQYF. CDR3 sequence (DNA): TGTGCCAGCAGCGTAGGACGGACAGGGGACTACGAGCAGTACTTC.

CDR3 amino acids: CASSDKAPPYF. The CDR3 DNA is TGTGCCAGCAGTGACAAAGCTCCCCCGTATTTT. The V call is TRBV6-1, the J call TRBJ2-3; unclear D gene. With 3 bases removed from V and 14 bases from J, the gap between germline ends came to 12 bases. The germline V gene has CDR1 MNHNS and CDR2 SASEGT. The CDR3 is made up of 11 amino acids.

The V and J genes are TRBV7-2 and TRBJ1-1; D is unclear. This CDR3 contains 14 residues. Germline assignment: CDR1 SGHTA and CDR2 FQGNSA. Deletions cut 5 bases from V and 2 bases from J, with 12 bases between. The CDR3 nucleotides are TGTGCCAGCAGCCCCGGGTTCGGCAACACTGAAGCTTTCTTT. It codes for CASSPGFGNTEAFF.

This clone was counted between two and nine times. This sequence joins TRBV2 and TRBJ2-5; 8 bases map to TRBD1. The CDR3 consists of 14 residues. Trimming took 6 bases from V and 5 from J; bases not matched to a gene: 8. Germline lookup yields CDR1 SNHLY and CDR2 FYNNEI. CDR3 nucleotide sequence: TGTGCCAGCAGAGGACGTCAGGGGGCCGAGACCCAGTACTTC. Translating it yields CASRGRQGAETQYF.

The chain recombines TRBV19 with TRBJ2-2; possible D gene TRBD1, 7 bases. Germline lookup yields CDR1 LNHDA and CDR2 SQIVND (reference sequence). This CDR3 contains 17 residues. Trimming pared 11 bases from V and 6 bases from J, leaving 28 bases between. CDR3 region: CASSEQGGEFVAGELFF. The CDR3 nucleotides are TGTGCCTCCTCAGAGCAGGGGGGCGAGTTTGTCGCCGGGGAGCTGTTTTTT. The whole variable domain, filled in from reference TRBV19 and TRBJ2-2, reads DGGITQSPKYLFRKEGQNVTLSCEQNLNHDAMYWYRQDPGQGLRLIYYSQIVNDFQKGDIAEGYSVSREKKESFPLTVTSAQKNPTAFYLCASSEQGGEFVAGELFFGEGSRLTVL.

The chain joins TRBV20-1 to TRBJ1-2; D remains ambiguous. This CDR3 region has 13 residues. Germline CDR1 is DFQATT and CDR2 is SNEGSKA (reference sequence). Deletions cut 3 bases from V and 2 bases from J, with 10 bases between. The CDR3: CSASIRGNYGYTF. CDR3 coding DNA: TGCAGTGCTAGTATCCGGGGAAACTATGGCTACACCTTC.

As DNA, the CDR3 is TGTGCCAGCAGGATACAGGGTTCTTCCCCATACGAGCAGTACTTC. This gives the protein CASRIQGSSPYEQYF. J is TRBJ2-7 and V is TRBV6-6; D might be TRBD1 (6 bases). V lost 6 bases, J lost 4 bases, and 19 bases lay in between. Germline assignment: CDR1 MNHNY and CDR2 SVGAGI (reference sequence). This CDR3 has 15 amino acids.

This clone showed up just once. The chain uses TRBV2 and TRBJ2-1; TRBD1 agrees at 8 bases. V trimming: 4 bases; J trimming: 5 bases; junction bases outside the gene matches: 4. This CDR3 spans 14 amino acids. CDR1 is SNHLY and CDR2 is FYNNEI in the germline V gene. The CDR3, as DNA: TGTGCCAGCAGTGTCCAGGGGGCCCACAATGAGCAGTTCTTC. Residues: CASSVQGAHNEQFF.

The rearrangement uses TRBV4-1 and TRBJ2-2; D remains ambiguous. The CDR3 is 15 amino acids. CDR1 is MGHRA and CDR2 is YSYEKL in the germline V gene. Trimming shortened V by 4 bases and J by 1 base, and 10 bases separated the two germline ends. For the CDR3, the DNA is TGCGCCAGCAGCCCGAGTCAGGTGAACACCGGGGAGCTGTTTTTT. Its translation: CASSPSQVNTGELFF.

The chain has TRBV24-1 and TRBJ2-3; the match to TRBD1 covers 9 bases. The CDR3 spans 16 residues. Germline CDR1 KGHDR, CDR2 SFDVKD. The ends lost 0 bases at V and 2 bases at J; junction bases unmatched: 2. CDR3 DNA sequence: TGTGCCACCAGTGATTTGGGGACAGGGTTCACAGATACGCAGTATTTT. Translating gives CATSDLGTGFTDTQYF.

CDR3 in amino acids: CATTLGLAETYEQYF. The CDR3 DNA reads as TGTGCCACCACCCTAGGACTAGCGGAAACCTACGAGCAGTACTTC. This chain links TRBV2 with TRBJ2-7; 10 nucleotides line up with TRBD2. CDR3 length: 15 residues. V shed 10 bases, J shed 2 bases, and the junction held 11 bases outside the gene matches. Germline V gives CDR1 SNHLY, CDR2 FYNNEI.

The rearrangement joins TRBV7-2 to TRBJ2-1; 7 nucleotides match TRBD2. V was clipped by 5 bases and J by 0 bases; unmatched bases: 4. Germline CDR1 reads SGHTA; CDR2 reads FQGNSA. The CDR3 has 15 amino acids. CDR3 sequence reads: CASSLREGSYNEQFF. For the CDR3, the DNA is TGTGCCAGCAGCCTCAGGGAGGGCTCCTACAATGAGCAGTTCTTC.

V and J are TRBV3-1 (or the pseudogene TRBV3-2) and TRBJ2-5, with TRBD1 identical over 10 bases. V lost 4 bases, J lost 5 bases, and 4 bases stayed unmatched. The CDR3 has 14 amino acids. Germline loops: CDR1 LGHDT, CDR2 YNNKEL (reference sequence). CDR3 sequence reads: CASSRDRGLETQYF. The CDR3 DNA sequence: TGTGCCAGCAGCCGAGACAGGGGGCTTGAGACCCAGTACTTC.

This chain uses TRBV5-5 with TRBJ2-3; TRBD2 is a possible D gene (6 bases). The germline V gene has CDR1 SGHKS and CDR2 YYEKEE (reference sequence). With 1 base removed from V and 4 bases from J, the gap between germline ends came to 13 bases. The CDR3 contains 15 residues. The CDR3 reads CASSLTVGGSDTQYF. In nucleotides, the CDR3 is TGTGCCAGCAGCTTGACCGTGGGAGGATCAGATACGCAGTATTTT.

The chain has TRBV2 and TRBJ2-1; 12 positions match TRBD2. The CDR3 has 16 residues. Germline CDR1 and CDR2: SNHLY and FYNNEI. Unmatched junction bases numbered 9, after V lost 4 bases and J lost 8 bases. The CDR3 DNA is TGTGCCAGCAGTGCGTTACTAGCGGGAGGTTATGATGAGCAGTTCTTC. It encodes CASSALLAGGYDEQFF.

The J gene is TRBJ1-1, the V gene TRBV6-5, with D unresolved. The V gene lost 0 bases and the J gene lost 1 base, with 9 bases spanning the gap. Germline loops: CDR1 MNHEY, CDR2 SVGAGI. The length of the CDR3 is 15 residues. CDR3 in amino acids: CASSYSSQTNTEAFF. CDR3 DNA sequence: TGTGCCAGCAGTTACTCGAGCCAAACGAACACTGAAGCTTTCTTT.

The V and J genes are TRBV9 and TRBJ2-3; 13 nucleotides align to TRBD2. Germline assignment: CDR1 SGDLS and CDR2 YYNGEE. V lost 3 bases and J lost 6; bases outside the gene matches: 10. This CDR3 is 17 amino acids long. CDR3 DNA sequence: TGTGCCAGCAGCGCCCTTACTAGCGGGGGGGCCTCGGATACGCAGTATTTT. It encodes CASSALTSGGASDTQYF. The full variable domain, rest sourced from reference TRBV9 and TRBJ2-3, is DSGVTQTPKHLITATGQRVTLRCSPRSGDLSVYWYQQSLDQGLQFLIQYYNGEERAKGNILERFSAQQFPDLHSELNLSSLELGDSALYFCASSALTSGGASDTQYFGPGTRLTVL.

This chain connects TRBV5-1 to TRBJ1-1; tentative D call: TRBD1 (5 bases). This CDR3 comprises 15 residues. The germline V gene encodes CDR1 SGHRS and CDR2 YFSETQ. Trimming left V 4 bases short and J 1 base short, with 14 bases between. CDR3 region: CASSVDRPSNTEAFF. In nucleotides, the CDR3 is TGCGCCAGCAGCGTAGACAGACCATCGAACACTGAAGCTTTCTTT.

The chain links TRBV5-5 to TRBJ1-5, with 7 bases matching TRBD1. CDR3 size: 17 residues. The junction had 10 bases not matched to a gene; V was cut back by 1 base and J by 3 bases. Germline values: CDR1 SGHKS, CDR2 YYEKEE (reference sequence). CDR3 in amino acids: CASSLHGTEYLNQPQHF. CDR3 in DNA: TGTGCCAGCAGCTTGCACGGGACAGAATACCTCAATCAGCCCCAGCATTTT.

The rearrangement links TRBV7-9 to TRBJ2-1, with 8 bases that match TRBD2. Germline-derived CDR1 and CDR2 are SEHNR and FQNEAQ (reference sequence). This CDR3 spans 14 amino acids. With V trimmed by 5 bases and J by 13 bases, 13 bases remained unmatched. CDR3 loop: CASSPLSGNSHQFF. As DNA, the CDR3 is TGTGCCAGCAGCCCCCTTAGCGGGAACTCTCACCAGTTCTTC.

V is TRBV3-1 (or the pseudogene TRBV3-2) and J is TRBJ1-6, with 7 bases aligning to TRBD1. Germline CDR1 and CDR2: LGHDT and YNNKEL (reference sequence). CDR3 length: 20 amino acids. With 5 bases clipped from V and 0 bases from J, the junction kept 16 bases outside the gene matches. The CDR3 here is CASSGTAGTEESSYNSPLHF. The CDR3 DNA is TGTGCCAGCAGCGGAACGGCCGGGACAGAAGAAAGCTCCTATAATTCACCCCTCCACTTT.

This clone was found a few times. V usage is TRBV2 and J usage is TRBJ1-1, with D possibly being TRBD1 (6 bases). CDR1 is SNHLY, CDR2 FYNNEI, per germline. The CDR3 runs to 13 residues. Trimming stripped 11 bases from V and 1 base from J, with 14 bases between. Here the CDR3 DNA reads TGTGCCGGATCACAGGGAGAGAACACTGAAGCTTTCTTT. Protein sequence: CAGSQGENTEAFF.

This chain joins TRBV7-9 and TRBJ1-1; D uncertain. Between the trimmed V and J ends, which lost 1 base and 10 bases, there was a span of 16 bases. The CDR3 runs 14 residues. Germline V CDR1 and CDR2: SEHNR, FQNEAQ (reference sequence). Here the CDR3 reads CASSLERLQTGAFF. The CDR3 DNA reads as TGTGCCAGCAGCTTAGAGAGGCTCCAGACCGGAGCTTTCTTT.

The chain has TRBV2 and TRBJ2-7; 7 bases align to TRBD2. CDR1 and CDR2 from the germline V gene are SNHLY and FYNNEI. This CDR3 is built from 14 residues. Losses at the gene ends were 5 bases for V and 4 bases for J; bases not matched to a gene: 8. The CDR3 loop reads CASSSAGALYEQYF. As DNA, the CDR3 is TGTGCCAGCAGTTCGGCGGGAGCCTTATACGAGCAGTACTTC.

This chain's CDR3 is CASSVGEGPNTGELFF. The CDR3, as DNA: TGTGCCAGCAGCGTAGGGGAGGGACCCAACACCGGGGAGCTGTTTTTT. The chain uses TRBV9 and TRBJ2-2; 7 bases are shared with TRBD2. The CDR3 is 16 residues long. Germline V lookup: CDR1 SGDLS, CDR2 YYNGEE. The J segment lost 2 bases and the V segment lost 0 bases, leaving 4 bases of the junction unmatched. Together with reference TRBV9 and TRBJ2-2, the CDR3 gives the full variable domain: DSGVTQTPKHLITATGQRVTLRCSPRSGDLSVYWYQQSLDQGLQFLIQYYNGEERAKGNILERFSAQQFPDLHSELNLSSLELGDSALYFCASSVGEGPNTGELFFGEGSRLTVL.

This chain uses TRBV3-1 (or the pseudogene TRBV3-2) with TRBJ2-7, with D perhaps matching TRBD1 (6 bases). Trimming took off 0 bases at V and 3 bases at J, with 12 bases between the two ends. Germline V gene lookup returns CDR1 LGHDT and CDR2 YNNKEL (reference sequence). CDR3 length: 15 amino acids. CDR3 DNA sequence: TGTGCCAGCAGCCAAGATTGGCAGGGGCTCTACGAGCAGTACTTC. Its protein is CASSQDWQGLYEQYF.

The rearrangement uses TRBV19 and TRBJ2-3; D may be TRBD1 (6 bases). V lost 5 bases and J lost 4, with 10 bases in between. Germline CDR1 LNHDA, CDR2 SQIVND (reference sequence). This CDR3 comprises 13 residues. The CDR3: CASSSGASDTQYF. The CDR3 region has the DNA TGTGCCAGTAGTTCAGGGGCATCAGATACGCAGTATTTT.